What follows describes a single T cell receptor beta chain. Its target is unknown. This specimen comes from a study of prognosis after radiotherapy for stage I lung cancer. Study-wide context: After radiotherapy, 15 showed no significant progression while several developed distant metastases (median approximately seven months).

Germline values: CDR1 LNHDA, CDR2 SQIVND (reference sequence). Trimming removed 6 bases at V and 0 bases at J, with 12 bases between. The CDR3 totals 14 residues. Multiplex PCR in two rounds served to amplify TCR beta CDR3 from genomic DNA. Used in first-round PCR were primers specific to each TRBV and TRBJ gene. MiXCR was run by TCRdb on the multiplex PCR reads, yielding one entry per CDR3 protein. The sample includes 15,000 to 20,000 distinct CDR3 sequences, around half seen only once; the top ten take 32%. Study outcomes and limitations: Lower values of Shannon entropy after stereotactic body radiation therapy were seen in patients who developed distant metastases.

The sample was PBMCs, taken before or after stereotactic body radiation therapy (not recorded which). This clonotype originated in a donor of 50 years or more with non-small cell lung cancer. The chain employs TRBV19 and TRBJ2-7; D call uncertain. The CDR3 DNA sequence: TGTGCCAGTAGCGGAACTGGGGTCTCCTACGAGCAGTACTTC. Protein product: CASSGTGVSYEQYF.